The following is a T cell receptor (beta chain) sequence with its context. These data originate in a study of Ad26.COV2.S vaccination and SARS-CoV-2 variants. Study-level background: The donor participated in the COV1001 trial, in its Ad26.COV2.S arm.

Germline CDR1 and CDR2: SGHRS and YFSETQ. This CDR3 spans 12 amino acids. V was pared by 0 bases and J by 6 bases, with 6 bases between. The assay was immunoSEQ multiplex PCR, and TCRdb's table has in-frame clones only and misses some. The sample lists around 340,000 clones, about 86% seen once, with about 10% in the top ten. As for treatment: roughly 18 received Ad26.COV2.S at low or high dose, single or two shots; five or six received placebo; per-sample allocation not given. Collection of the samples took place on day 63 after the first injection of vaccine or placebo. Donation was by an adult aged 18-55 years who was in Boston.

This TCR derives from a person between 18 and 65 years old who received the Ad26.COV2.S COVID-19 vaccine or a placebo. Sequenced here: peripheral blood, sampled in a trial of Ad26.COV2.S vaccine versus placebo. The chain combines TRBV5-1 with TRBJ1-2, with D possibly being TRBD1 (5 bases). The CDR3 coding sequence is TGCGCCAGCAGCTTGGCGGGGGATGGCTACACCTTC. Translating it yields CASSLAGDGYTF.